This T cell receptor (beta chain) was observed in a study of T cell changes during pregnancy in multiple sclerosis. The CDR3 is 18 amino acids. The count of this clone is one. Sequencing used immunoSEQ multiplex PCR; TCRdb keeps in-frame clones, though not all of them. The sample holds roughly 75,000 clones; 85% to 95% are singletons and the top ten take less than 2%. V and J are TRBV12-2 and TRBJ2-2; the table assigns TRBD2, which was not confirmed against the DNA. TRBV12-2 is designated a pseudogene. Sequences were derived from peripheral blood, sampled in the third trimester of pregnancy. The TCR sequence derives from a female donor in good health, enrolled as a control in a pregnancy study. As DNA, the CDR3 is TGTGCAAGTCGCTTAGCGACTACAACAGATTCAAACACCGGGGAGCTGTTTTTT. The encoded protein is CASRLATTTDSNTGELFF.